The 22 T cell receptor beta chains listed next were all sequenced from one sample in a study of blood T cell repertoires in COVID-19. Assay: immunoSEQ multiplex PCR; the TCRdb copy retains only in-frame clones and omits some. The sample has tens of thousands of clones; roughly 90% are singletons. Sequencing used peripheral blood. The receptors derive from a human donor in a cohort sampled during active COVID-19.

The rearrangement joins TRBV4-2 to TRBJ1-2; 7 bases map to TRBD1. The V and J ends lost 6 bases and 5 bases, in that order; junction bases with no gene match: 6. This CDR3 is 13 amino acids long. Germline assignment: CDR1 LGHNA and CDR2 YNFKEQ. The CDR3 nucleotides are TGTGCCAGCAGGAAGACAGGGTGGTATGGCTACACCTTC. Its translation is CASRKTGWYGYTF.

V gene TRBV13 combines with J gene TRBJ1-2; 7 positions agree with TRBD1. With V trimmed by 5 bases and J by 6 bases, 3 bases remained unmatched. CDR1 and CDR2 from the germline V gene are PRHDT and FYEKMQ (reference sequence). This CDR3 region has 12 residues. The CDR3 here is CASSPGTDGYTF. CDR3 DNA: TGTGCCAGCAGCCCCGGGACAGATGGCTACACCTTC.

The chain employs TRBV6-6 and TRBJ2-7; 7 bases match TRBD1. V lost 3 bases to trimming and J lost 4 bases; unmatched junction nucleotides: 6. CDR1 is MNHNY and CDR2 is SVGAGI in the germline V gene (reference sequence). This CDR3 has 14 residues. The CDR3 spells CASSYQGVRYEQYF. In nucleotides, the CDR3 is TGTGCCAGCAGTTATCAGGGGGTGAGGTACGAGCAGTACTTC.

V is TRBV5-4 and J is TRBJ2-3, with D possibly matching TRBD2 (6 bases). V lost 5 bases and J 4 bases, leaving 17 bases between the germline ends. This CDR3 spans 15 amino acids. The germline V gene has CDR1 SGHNT and CDR2 YYREEE (reference sequence). CDR3 bases: TGTGCCAGCAGACCGGGGGACCACCTCCCAGATACGCAGTATTTT. Protein: CASRPGDHLPDTQYF. The variable domain in full, completed from reference TRBV5-4 and TRBJ2-3, reads ETGVTQSPTHLIKTRGQQVTLRCSSQSGHNTVSWYQQALGQGPQFIFQYYREEENGRGNFPPRFSGLQFPNYSSELNVNALELDDSALYLCASRPGDHLPDTQYFGPGTRLTVL.

The genes are TRBV2 and TRBJ2-1, with 7 bases lining up with TRBD2. The V segment lost 8 bases and the J segment 6 bases; nucleotides outside the gene matches: 7. The germline CDR1 and CDR2 sequences are SNHLY and FYNNEI. This CDR3 comprises 13 residues. CDR3 nucleotides: TGTGCCAGCCGGGGAGGGGATTTCAATGAGCAGTTCTTC. It translates to CASRGGDFNEQFF. The variable domain in full, with the rest retrieved from reference TRBV2 and TRBJ2-1, is EPEVTQTPSHQVTQMGQEVILRCVPISNHLYFYWYRQILGQKVEFLVSFYNNEISEKSEIFDDQFSVERPDGSNFTLKIRSTKLEDSAMYFCASRGGDFNEQFFGPGTRLTVL.

The rearrangement joins TRBV12-3 or TRBV12-4 to TRBJ1-1; maybe TRBD1 (6 bases). This CDR3 comprises 13 residues. V lost 4 bases and J 7 bases, leaving 13 bases between the germline ends. The CDR3: CASSSTGHNEAFF. The CDR3 DNA reads TGTGCCAGCAGTTCTACAGGGCACAATGAAGCTTTCTTT.

This clone has only one observation. The chain uses TRBV5-6 and TRBJ2-3; 8 nucleotides line up with TRBD1. The CDR3 is 14 residues long. J lost 3 bases, V lost 4 bases, and 4 bases had no gene match. CDR1 and CDR2 (germline): SGHDT, YYEEEE. DNA for the CDR3: TGTGCCAGCAGCCTATGGACAGGGACAGATACGCAGTATTTT. This sequence encodes CASSLWTGTDTQYF. The full variable domain, its missing parts supplied by reference TRBV5-6 and TRBJ2-3, is DAGVTQSPTHLIKTRGQQVTLRCSPKSGHDTVSWYQQALGQGPQFIFQYYEEEERQRGNFPDRFSGHQFPNYSSELNVNALLLGDSALYLCASSLWTGTDTQYFGPGTRLTVL.

This clone appeared a few times. V and J are TRBV7-9 and TRBJ2-2; 12 bases line up with TRBD2. The CDR3 consists of 16 residues. Germline V gene lookup returns CDR1 SEHNR and CDR2 FQNEAQ (reference sequence). The trim removed 5 bases at V and 5 bases at J, leaving 6 bases unmatched. This chain's CDR3 is CASSHGLAGNTGELFF. The CDR3 DNA sequence: TGTGCCAGCAGCCACGGACTAGCGGGGAATACCGGGGAGCTGTTTTTT.

The chain combines TRBV19 with TRBJ2-5, with D unresolved. The germline V gene encodes CDR1 LNHDA and CDR2 SQIVND (reference sequence). The CDR3 runs 12 residues. Trimming removed 3 bases from V and 7 bases from J, with 9 bases in between. CDR3 sequence: CASSMSPGTQYF. DNA for the CDR3: TGTGCCAGTAGTATGTCCCCGGGGACCCAGTACTTC.

CDR3 sequence: CASSDTGSRRNTIYF. The CDR3 bases are TGTGCCAGTAGCGATACAGGGAGCCGACGAAACACCATATATTTT. J is TRBJ1-3 and V is TRBV19, with a weak D call TRBD1 (6 bases). The CDR3 contains 15 residues. V shed 6 bases and J shed 5 bases, with 17 bases lying between them. Germline V gives CDR1 LNHDA, CDR2 SQIVND (reference sequence).

This sequence joins TRBV25-1 and TRBJ1-2, with 7 bases that match TRBD1. Trimming cost V 4 bases and J 4 bases; bases outside gene matches: 3. Germline lookup yields CDR1 MGHDK and CDR2 SYGVNS. The CDR3 has 13 amino acids. The CDR3 nucleotides read TGTGCCAGCAGTGGGGGGACAGTCTATGGCTACACCTTC. This translates into CASSGGTVYGYTF.

This clone was counted only a few times. The J gene is TRBJ1-1, the V gene TRBV19; tentative D call: TRBD1 (5 bases). Trimming left V 3 bases short and J 0 bases short, with 14 bases between. CDR1 is LNHDA and CDR2 is SQIVND in the germline V gene (reference sequence). The CDR3 is 16 amino acids. The CDR3 is CASSIGTGGMNTEAFF. As DNA, the CDR3 is TGTGCCAGTAGTATCGGGACCGGGGGAATGAACACTGAAGCTTTCTTT.

The chain joins TRBV7-2 to TRBJ2-3, with a tentative D call TRBD2 (6 bases). Trimming stripped 7 bases from V and 4 bases from J, with 21 bases between. Germline CDR1 is SGHTA and CDR2 is FQGNSA. This CDR3 is built from 16 residues. CDR3 protein: CASTGGSNFRADTQYF. CDR3 bases: TGTGCCAGCACCGGGGGAAGTAACTTCAGGGCAGATACGCAGTATTTT. The complete variable domain, with remaining parts taken from reference TRBV7-2 and TRBJ2-3, reads GAGVSQSPSNKVTEKGKDVELRCDPISGHTALYWYRQSLGQGLEFLIYFQGNSAPDKSGLPSDRFSAERTGGSVSTLTIQRTQQEDSAVYLCASTGGSNFRADTQYFGPGTRLTVL.

The chain carries TRBV21-1 and TRBJ1-5. TRBV21-1 is a documented pseudogene. CDR3 length: 16 amino acids. The DNA for the CDR3 is TGTGCCAGCAGCCCCGAGGCGGGGTATAGCAATCAGCCCCAGCATTTT. It codes for CASSPEAGYSNQPQHF.

The chain couples TRBV19 to TRBJ2-7; D is possibly TRBD1 (8 bases). V dropped 10 bases and J dropped 2 bases, with 18 bases sitting between them. Per germline, CDR1 LNHDA and CDR2 SQIVND (reference sequence). The CDR3 has 14 residues. The CDR3 DNA reads as TGTGCCACTTCACACACAGGGGGGGCCTACGAGCAGTACTTC. It encodes CATSHTGGAYEQYF.

This chain joins TRBV5-5 and TRBJ1-5; the D is unclear. V was clipped by 4 bases and J by 3 bases, with 14 bases between them. CDR3 size: 15 residues. Per germline, CDR1 SGHKS and CDR2 YYEKEE (reference sequence). The CDR3 bases are TGTGCCAGCAGCCTTCGGGGTTTAGTCAATCAGCCCCAGCATTTT. This gives the protein CASSLRGLVNQPQHF.

This chain links TRBV19 with TRBJ1-5, with unresolved D. Trimming stripped 3 bases from V and 3 bases from J, with 15 bases between. The CDR3 is 16 amino acids. In germline, CDR1 is LNHDA, CDR2 SQIVND (reference sequence). The chain's CDR3 is CASSMAGMAHNQPQHF. As DNA, the CDR3 is TGTGCCAGTAGTATGGCGGGGATGGCACACAATCAGCCCCAGCATTTT.

J is TRBJ2-7 and V is TRBV5-4; 10 bases are a match to TRBD1. The CDR3 extends over 15 amino acids. With V trimmed by 4 bases and J by 6 bases, 10 bases remained unmatched. Germline CDR1 and CDR2: SGHNT and YYREEE (reference sequence). This CDR3 reads CASSIGTGVSGEQYF. DNA of the CDR3: TGTGCCAGCAGCATAGGGACAGGGGTTAGCGGCGAGCAGTACTTC.

This chain uses TRBV6-2 or TRBV6-3 with TRBJ1-1; D gene ambiguous. CDR1 is MNHEY and CDR2 is SVGEGT in the germline V gene. The CDR3 is 13 residues long. The V end was cut by 6 bases, the J end by 0 bases, with 8 bases between. CDR3 loop: CASSLTLNTEAFF. The CDR3 nucleotides are TGTGCCAGCAGCCTGACACTGAACACTGAAGCTTTCTTT.

V and J are TRBV20-1 and TRBJ2-1; D possibly corresponds to TRBD1 (6 bases). In germline, CDR1 is DFQATT, CDR2 SNEGSKA (reference sequence). This CDR3 is 10 amino acids long. Trimming left V 5 bases short and J 9 bases short, with 8 bases between. For the CDR3, the DNA is TGCAGTGCTTCAGGGGCTGAGCAGTTCTTC. Amino acids: CSASGAEQFF.

The V call is TRBV9, the J call TRBJ1-2; D is possibly TRBD1 (6 bases). With 1 base removed from V and 5 bases from J, the gap between germline ends came to 21 bases. CDR3 length: 17 residues. CDR1 is SGDLS and CDR2 is YYNGEE in the germline V gene. This CDR3 is CASSVRPEGYRAYGYTF. The CDR3 nucleotides are TGTGCCAGCAGCGTAAGACCGGAAGGCTACAGGGCTTATGGCTACACCTTC.

This chain connects TRBV5-1 to TRBJ2-7; the match to TRBD2 covers 14 bases. Looked up from germline, CDR1 is SGHRS and CDR2 is YFSETQ. Germline trimming cut 4 bases from V and 6 bases from J; bases unmatched to any gene: 6. This CDR3 region has 15 residues. The CDR3, as DNA: TGCGCCAGCAGCGGGGGCGGACTAGCGGGGGGCGAGCAGTACTTC. The encoded protein is CASSGGGLAGGEQYF.